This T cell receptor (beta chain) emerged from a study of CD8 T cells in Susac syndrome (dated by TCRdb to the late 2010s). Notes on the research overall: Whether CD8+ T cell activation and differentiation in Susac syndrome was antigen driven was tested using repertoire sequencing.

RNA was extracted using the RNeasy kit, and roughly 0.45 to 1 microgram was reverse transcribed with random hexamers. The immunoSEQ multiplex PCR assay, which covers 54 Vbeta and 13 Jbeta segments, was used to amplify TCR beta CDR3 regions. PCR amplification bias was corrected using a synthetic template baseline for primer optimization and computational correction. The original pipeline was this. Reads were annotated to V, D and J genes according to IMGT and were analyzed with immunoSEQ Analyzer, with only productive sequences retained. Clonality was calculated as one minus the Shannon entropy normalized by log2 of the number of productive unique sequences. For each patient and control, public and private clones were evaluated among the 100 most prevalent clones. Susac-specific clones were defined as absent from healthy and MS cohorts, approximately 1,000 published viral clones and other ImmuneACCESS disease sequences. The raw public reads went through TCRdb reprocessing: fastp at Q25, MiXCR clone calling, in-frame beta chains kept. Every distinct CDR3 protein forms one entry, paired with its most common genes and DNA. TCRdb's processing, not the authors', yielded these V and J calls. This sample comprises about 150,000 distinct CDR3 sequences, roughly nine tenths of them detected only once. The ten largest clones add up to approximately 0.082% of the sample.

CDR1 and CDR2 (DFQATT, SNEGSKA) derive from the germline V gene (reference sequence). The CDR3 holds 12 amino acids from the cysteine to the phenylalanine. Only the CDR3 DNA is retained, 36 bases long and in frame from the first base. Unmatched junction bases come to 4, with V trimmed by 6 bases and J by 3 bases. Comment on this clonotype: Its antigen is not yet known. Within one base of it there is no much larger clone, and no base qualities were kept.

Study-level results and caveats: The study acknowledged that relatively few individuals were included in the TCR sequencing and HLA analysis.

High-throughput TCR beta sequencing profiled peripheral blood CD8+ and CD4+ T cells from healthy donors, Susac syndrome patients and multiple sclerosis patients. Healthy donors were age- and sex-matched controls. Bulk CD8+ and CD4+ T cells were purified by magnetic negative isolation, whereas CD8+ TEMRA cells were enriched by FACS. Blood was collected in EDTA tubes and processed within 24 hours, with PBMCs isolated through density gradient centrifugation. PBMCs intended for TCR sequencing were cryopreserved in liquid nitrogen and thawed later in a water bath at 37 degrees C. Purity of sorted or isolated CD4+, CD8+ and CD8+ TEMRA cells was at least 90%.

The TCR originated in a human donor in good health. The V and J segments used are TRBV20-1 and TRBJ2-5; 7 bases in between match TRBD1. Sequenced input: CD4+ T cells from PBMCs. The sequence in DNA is TGCAGTGCCTCCGACAGGGAAGAGACCCAGTACTTC. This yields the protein CSASDREETQYF.